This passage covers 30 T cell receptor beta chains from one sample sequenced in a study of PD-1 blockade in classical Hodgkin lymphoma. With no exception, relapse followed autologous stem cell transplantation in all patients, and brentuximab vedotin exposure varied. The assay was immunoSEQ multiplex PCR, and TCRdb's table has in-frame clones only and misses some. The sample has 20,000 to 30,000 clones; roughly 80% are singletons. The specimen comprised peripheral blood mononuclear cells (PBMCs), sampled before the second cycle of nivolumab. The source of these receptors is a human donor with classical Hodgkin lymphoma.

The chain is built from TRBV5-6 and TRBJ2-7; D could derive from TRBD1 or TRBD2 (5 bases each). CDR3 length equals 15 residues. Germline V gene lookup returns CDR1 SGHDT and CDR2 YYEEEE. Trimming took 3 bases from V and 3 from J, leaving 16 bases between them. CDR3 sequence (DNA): TGTGCCAGCAGCTGGGGGAGTGGGATCAGCTACGAGCAGTACTTC. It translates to CASSWGSGISYEQYF.

The CDR3 sequence: CAISGGLAGTNRGELFF. DNA for the CDR3: TGTGCCATCAGTGGGGGACTAGCGGGGACGAACAGGGGGGAGCTGTTTTTT. V usage is TRBV10-3 and J usage is TRBJ2-2; TRBD2 aligns across 13 bases. Germline V gene lookup returns CDR1 ENHRY and CDR2 SYGVKD. The CDR3 is 17 residues long. J gave up 8 bases and V 4 bases, and 10 bases lay outside the gene matches.

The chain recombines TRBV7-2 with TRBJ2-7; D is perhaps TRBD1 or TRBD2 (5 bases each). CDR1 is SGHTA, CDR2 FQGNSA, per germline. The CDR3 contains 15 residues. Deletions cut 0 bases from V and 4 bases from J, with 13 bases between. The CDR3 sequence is CASSLAGTPLYEQYF. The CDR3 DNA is TGTGCCAGCAGCTTAGCCGGGACCCCCCTTTACGAGCAGTACTTC.

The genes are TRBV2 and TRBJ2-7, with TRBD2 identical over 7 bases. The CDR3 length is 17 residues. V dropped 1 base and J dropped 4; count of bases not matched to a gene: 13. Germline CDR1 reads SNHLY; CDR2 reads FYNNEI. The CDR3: CASSEVWGLGGEYEQYF. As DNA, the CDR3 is TGTGCCAGCAGTGAAGTATGGGGACTGGGGGGGGAATACGAGCAGTACTTC.

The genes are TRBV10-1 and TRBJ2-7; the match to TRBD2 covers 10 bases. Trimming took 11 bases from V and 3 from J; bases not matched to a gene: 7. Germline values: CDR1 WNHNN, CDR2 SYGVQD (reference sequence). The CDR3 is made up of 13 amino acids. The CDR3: CAGQLAGLYEQYF. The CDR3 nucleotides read TGCGCCGGACAACTAGCGGGGCTCTACGAGCAGTACTTC.

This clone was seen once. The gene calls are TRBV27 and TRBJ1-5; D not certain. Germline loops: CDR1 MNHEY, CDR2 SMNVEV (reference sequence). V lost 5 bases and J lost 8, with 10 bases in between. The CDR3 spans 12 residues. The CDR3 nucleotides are TGTGCCAGCAGTCCAGGCCGGGAGCCCCAGCATTTT. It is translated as CASSPGREPQHF.

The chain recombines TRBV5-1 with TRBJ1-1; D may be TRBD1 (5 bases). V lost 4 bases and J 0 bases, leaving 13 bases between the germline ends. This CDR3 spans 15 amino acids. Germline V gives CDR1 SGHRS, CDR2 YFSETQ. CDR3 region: CASSTQGVLNTEAFF. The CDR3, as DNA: TGCGCCAGCAGCACCCAGGGAGTTTTGAACACTGAAGCTTTCTTT.

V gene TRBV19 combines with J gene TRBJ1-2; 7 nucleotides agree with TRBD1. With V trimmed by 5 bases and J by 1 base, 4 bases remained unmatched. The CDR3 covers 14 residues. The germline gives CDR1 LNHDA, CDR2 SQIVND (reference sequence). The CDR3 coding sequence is TGTGCCAGTAGTCCGACAGGGATTAACTATGGCTACACCTTC. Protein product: CASSPTGINYGYTF.

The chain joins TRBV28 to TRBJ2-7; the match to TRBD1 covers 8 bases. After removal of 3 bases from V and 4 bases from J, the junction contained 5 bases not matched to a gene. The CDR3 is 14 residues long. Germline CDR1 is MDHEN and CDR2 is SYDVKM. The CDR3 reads CASSLTGAGYEQYF. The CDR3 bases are TGTGCCAGCAGTTTGACAGGGGCGGGGTACGAGCAGTACTTC.

For the CDR3, the DNA is TGTGCCATCAAAGAGGGACACCCAAACACCGGGGAGCTGTTTTTT. Amino acid sequence: CAIKEGHPNTGELFF. This chain uses TRBV10-3 with TRBJ2-2; possibly TRBD1 for D (6 bases). Germline-derived CDR1 and CDR2 are ENHRY and SYGVKD. CDR3 size: 15 residues. The V end lost 7 bases, the J end lost 2 bases, and 14 bases lay between the germline ends.

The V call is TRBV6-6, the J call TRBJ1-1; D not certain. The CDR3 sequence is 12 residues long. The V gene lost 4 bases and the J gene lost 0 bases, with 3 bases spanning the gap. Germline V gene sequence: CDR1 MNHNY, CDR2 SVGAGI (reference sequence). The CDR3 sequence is CASSLLNTEAFF. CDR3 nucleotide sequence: TGTGCCAGCAGTTTGCTGAACACTGAAGCTTTCTTT.

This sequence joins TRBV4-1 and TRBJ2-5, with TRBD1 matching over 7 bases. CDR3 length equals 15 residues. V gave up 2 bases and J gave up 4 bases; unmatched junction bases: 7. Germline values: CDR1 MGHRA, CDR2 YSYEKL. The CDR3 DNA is TGCGCCAGCAGCCAACCCGACAGGGTGGGAGAGACCCAGTACTTC. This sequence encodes CASSQPDRVGETQYF.

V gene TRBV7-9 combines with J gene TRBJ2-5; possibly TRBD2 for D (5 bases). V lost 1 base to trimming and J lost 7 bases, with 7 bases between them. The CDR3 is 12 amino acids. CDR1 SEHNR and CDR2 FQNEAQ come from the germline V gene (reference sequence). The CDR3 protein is CASSLDGGTQYF. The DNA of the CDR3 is TGTGCCAGCAGCTTAGACGGAGGGACCCAGTACTTC.

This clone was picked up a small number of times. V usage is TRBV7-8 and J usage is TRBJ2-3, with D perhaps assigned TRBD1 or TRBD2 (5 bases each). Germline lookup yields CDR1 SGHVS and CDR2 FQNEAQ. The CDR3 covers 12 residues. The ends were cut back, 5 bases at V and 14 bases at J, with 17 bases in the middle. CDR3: CASSPRGPPWYF. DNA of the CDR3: TGTGCCAGCAGCCCCCGGGGCCCGCCTTGGTATTTT.

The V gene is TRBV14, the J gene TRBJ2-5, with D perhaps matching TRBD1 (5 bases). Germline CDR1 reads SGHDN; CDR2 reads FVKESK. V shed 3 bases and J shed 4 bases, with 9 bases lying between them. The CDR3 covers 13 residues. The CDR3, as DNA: TGTGCCAGCAGCCAGGCAGGGCGAGAGACCCAGTACTTC. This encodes CASSQAGRETQYF.

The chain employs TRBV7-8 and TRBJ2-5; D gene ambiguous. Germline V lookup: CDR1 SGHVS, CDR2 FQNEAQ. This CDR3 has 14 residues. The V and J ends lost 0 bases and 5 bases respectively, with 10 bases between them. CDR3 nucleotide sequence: TGTGCCAGCAGCTTAGCACTCACGGATGAGACCCAGTACTTC. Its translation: CASSLALTDETQYF.

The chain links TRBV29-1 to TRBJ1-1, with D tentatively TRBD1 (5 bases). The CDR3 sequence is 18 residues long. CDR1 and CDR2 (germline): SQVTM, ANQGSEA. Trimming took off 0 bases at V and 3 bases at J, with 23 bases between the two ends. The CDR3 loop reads CSVEDKEAWGIAYTEAFF. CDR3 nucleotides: TGCAGCGTTGAAGATAAGGAAGCTTGGGGGATTGCGTACACTGAAGCTTTCTTT.

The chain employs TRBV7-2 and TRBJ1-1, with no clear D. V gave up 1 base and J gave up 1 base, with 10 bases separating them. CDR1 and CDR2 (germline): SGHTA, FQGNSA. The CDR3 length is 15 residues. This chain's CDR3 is CASSLVWARNTEAFF. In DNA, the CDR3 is TGTGCCAGCAGCTTAGTCTGGGCGCGGAACACTGAAGCTTTCTTT.

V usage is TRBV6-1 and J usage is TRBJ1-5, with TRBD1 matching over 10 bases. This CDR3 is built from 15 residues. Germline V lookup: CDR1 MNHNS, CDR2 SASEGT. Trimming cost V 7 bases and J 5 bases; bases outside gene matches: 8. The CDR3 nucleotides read TGTGCCAGCACCAAAAGACAGGGGGCGGATCAGCCCCAGCATTTT. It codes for CASTKRQGADQPQHF.

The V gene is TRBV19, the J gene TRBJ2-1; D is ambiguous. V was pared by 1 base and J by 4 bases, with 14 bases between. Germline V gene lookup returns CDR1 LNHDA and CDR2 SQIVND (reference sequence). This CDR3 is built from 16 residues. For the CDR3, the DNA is TGTGCCAGTAGTATAGCTACCCGAAACCCGTACAATGAGCAGTTCTTC. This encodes CASSIATRNPYNEQFF.

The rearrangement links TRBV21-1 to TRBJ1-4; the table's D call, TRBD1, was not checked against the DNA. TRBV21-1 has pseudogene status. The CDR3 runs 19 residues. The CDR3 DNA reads TGTGCCAGCAGCAACTTAGGACAGGGGAATCGCTCGACTAATGAAAAACTGTTTTTT. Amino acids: CASSNLGQGNRSTNEKLFF.

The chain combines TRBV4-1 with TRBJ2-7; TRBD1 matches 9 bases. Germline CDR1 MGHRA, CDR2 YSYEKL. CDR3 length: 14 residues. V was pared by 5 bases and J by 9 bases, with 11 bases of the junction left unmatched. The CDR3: CASSDGQGQTAQYF. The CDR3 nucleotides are TGCGCCAGCAGCGATGGACAGGGGCAAACGGCGCAGTACTTC.

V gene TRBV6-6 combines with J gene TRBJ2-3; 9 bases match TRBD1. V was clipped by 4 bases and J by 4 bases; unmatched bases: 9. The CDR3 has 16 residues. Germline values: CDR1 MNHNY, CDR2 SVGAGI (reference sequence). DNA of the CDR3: TGTGCCAGCAGTTCCCCGGACAGGGGTGTTCCAGATACGCAGTATTTT. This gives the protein CASSSPDRGVPDTQYF.

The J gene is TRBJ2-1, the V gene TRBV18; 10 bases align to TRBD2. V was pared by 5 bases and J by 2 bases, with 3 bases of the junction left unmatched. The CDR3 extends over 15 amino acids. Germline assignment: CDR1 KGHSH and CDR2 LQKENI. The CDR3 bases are TGTGCCAGCTCATTCAGCGGGGGGGCCTACAATGAGCAGTTCTTC. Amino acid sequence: CASSFSGGAYNEQFF.

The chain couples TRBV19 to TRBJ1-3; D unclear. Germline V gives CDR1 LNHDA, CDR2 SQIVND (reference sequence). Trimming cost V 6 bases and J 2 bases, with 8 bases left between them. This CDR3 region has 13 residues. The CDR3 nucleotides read TGTGCCAGTAGCTGGCTAGCTGGAAACACCATATATTTT. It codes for CASSWLAGNTIYF.

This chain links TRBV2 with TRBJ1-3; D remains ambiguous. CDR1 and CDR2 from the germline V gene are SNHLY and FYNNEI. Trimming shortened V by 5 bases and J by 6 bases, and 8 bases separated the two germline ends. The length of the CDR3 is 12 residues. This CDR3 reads CASSLWINTIYF. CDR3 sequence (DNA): TGTGCCAGCAGTCTTTGGATAAACACCATATATTTT.

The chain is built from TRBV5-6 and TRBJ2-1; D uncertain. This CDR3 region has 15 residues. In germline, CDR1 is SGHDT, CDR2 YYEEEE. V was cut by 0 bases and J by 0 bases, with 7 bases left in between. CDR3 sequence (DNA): TGTGCCAGCAGCTTGGGGGATCGCTCCTACAATGAGCAGTTCTTC. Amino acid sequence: CASSLGDRSYNEQFF.

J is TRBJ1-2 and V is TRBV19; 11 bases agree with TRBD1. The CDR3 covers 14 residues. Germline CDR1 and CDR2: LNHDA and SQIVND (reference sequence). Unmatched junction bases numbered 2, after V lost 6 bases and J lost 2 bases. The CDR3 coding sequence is TGTGCCAGTAGAGGGACAGGGGGAAACTATGGCTACACCTTC. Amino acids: CASRGTGGNYGYTF.

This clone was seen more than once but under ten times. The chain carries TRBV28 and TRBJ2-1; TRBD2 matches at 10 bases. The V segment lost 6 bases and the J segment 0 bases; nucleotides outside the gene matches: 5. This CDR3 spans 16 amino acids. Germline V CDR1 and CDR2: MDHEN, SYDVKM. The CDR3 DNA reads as TGTGCCAGCAGCCGTAGCGGGGGGAGCTCCTACAATGAGCAGTTCTTC. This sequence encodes CASSRSGGSSYNEQFF.

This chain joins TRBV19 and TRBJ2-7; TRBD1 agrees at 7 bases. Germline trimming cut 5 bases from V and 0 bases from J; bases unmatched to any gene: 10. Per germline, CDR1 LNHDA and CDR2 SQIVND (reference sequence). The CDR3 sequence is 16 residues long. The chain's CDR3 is CASSPKGQRGSYEQYF. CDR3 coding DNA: TGTGCCAGTAGTCCTAAGGGACAGAGGGGCTCCTACGAGCAGTACTTC.